The entry that follows covers one T cell receptor beta chain sequence. These data are taken from a study of blood T cell repertoires in COVID-19. In the study overall: COVID-19 samples collected from the United States, Italy and Spain covered acute and convalescent phases. T cells, B-cell-depleted T cells, or PBMCs supplied cDNA or gDNA.

Per the original data handling: Researchers report that nucleated cell counts were estimated from reference gene primer amplification. TCRdb keeps only in-frame clones here, not all; method: immunoSEQ multiplex PCR. V, J and clone size are those of that table, while D and trimming were read from the DNA. The profile covers 280,000 or so clones, with about 89% appearing a single time and approximately 12% taken by the ten largest. Germline CDR1 MNHEY, CDR2 SVGAGI. With 0 bases removed from V and 3 bases from J, the gap between germline ends came to 9 bases. CDR3 length: 15 amino acids. The receptor comes from a woman aged 60-75 years with acute or convalescent COVID-19. This sequence joins TRBV6-5 and TRBJ2-1, with D maybe TRBD1 (6 bases). The sequenced sample consisted of peripheral blood. CDR3 DNA sequence: TGTGCCAGCAGTTACTCCGGCAGGGGCTACAATGAGCAGTTCTTC. It codes for CASSYSGRGYNEQFF.